Each of the 25 T cell receptor beta chains below was sequenced from the same sample in a study of cytomegalovirus exposure and HLA in healthy donors. PCR primers comprised 60 Vbeta and 13 Jbeta primers. Repertoires were generated with immunoSEQ multiplex PCR, while TCRdb's copy carries only in-frame clones and drops some. The sample contains around 69,000 clones, about 67% of which appear only once. Sequencing input: PBMCs. The receptors here all came from a man between 40 and 49 years old in good health and CMV-seropositive.

This clone was counted only a few times. This sequence joins TRBV7-9 and TRBJ1-4, with unresolved D. Trimming pared 7 bases from V and 5 bases from J, leaving 5 bases between. This CDR3 spans 11 amino acids. Germline V gene lookup returns CDR1 SEHNR and CDR2 FQNEAQ (reference sequence). In nucleotides, the CDR3 is TGTGCCAGCACCCTAAATGAAAAACTGTTTTTT. Encoded protein: CASTLNEKLFF.

The genes are TRBV11-3 and TRBJ2-1; 10 bases map to TRBD2. Germline V gene sequence: CDR1 SGHNT, CDR2 YENEEA. The CDR3 runs to 14 residues. Losses at the gene ends were 1 base for V and 10 bases for J; bases not matched to a gene: 4. For the CDR3, the DNA is TGTGCCAGCAGCTTAGCCCCTAGCGGGGGAGAGCAGTTCTTC. Translated: CASSLAPSGGEQFF.

The J gene is TRBJ1-6, the V gene TRBV5-1, with TRBD1 matching over 8 bases. Germline CDR1 and CDR2: SGHRS and YFSETQ. The CDR3 spans 18 residues. With V trimmed by 0 bases and J by 6 bases, 11 bases remained unmatched. CDR3 bases: TGCGCCAGCAGCTTGGCCGCAGGGACAGGAGGTGGTAATTCACCCCTCCACTTT. Translation gives CASSLAAGTGGGNSPLHF.

There are a few counts of this clone. The V and J genes are TRBV19 and TRBJ1-2, with a tentative D call TRBD1 (6 bases). There are 14 residues in the CDR3. The V end lost 1 base, the J end lost 4 bases, and 10 bases lay between the germline ends. From germline, CDR1 is LNHDA and CDR2 SQIVND (reference sequence). Here the CDR3 DNA reads TGTGCCAGTAGTATAGGACAGGACCTCTATGGCTACACCTTC. It codes for CASSIGQDLYGYTF.

The chain employs TRBV30 and TRBJ1-5, with D possibly being TRBD1 (5 bases). This CDR3 contains 14 residues. V shed 2 bases and J shed 2 bases, with 10 bases lying between them. Germline V lookup: CDR1 GTSNPN, CDR2 SVGIG (reference sequence). CDR3 sequence (DNA): TGTGCCTGGAGTACGGACATGGGCAATCAGCCCCAGCATTTT. Amino acids: CAWSTDMGNQPQHF.

In the case of this clone: An end of the junction differs from the germline gene, which may be a read error. This sequence joins TRBV7-7 and TRBJ1-1, with D hard to call. The germline CDR1 and CDR2 sequences are SSHAT and FNYEAQ (reference sequence). There are 13 residues in the CDR3. The CDR3: CASSLNSYTEAFF. In DNA form, the CDR3 reads TGTGCTAGCAGCTTAAATTCCTACACTGAAGCTTTCTTT.

In its sample, this clone was seen a few times. The chain couples TRBV30 to TRBJ2-7, with a possible D match to TRBD1 (5 bases). Trimming left V 1 base short and J 2 bases short, with 9 bases between. This CDR3 has 13 amino acids. Germline-derived CDR1 and CDR2 are GTSNPN and SVGIG (reference sequence). The CDR3 nucleotides are TGTGCCTGGAGTGATAACAGGCCCTACGAGCAGTACTTC. Translating it yields CAWSDNRPYEQYF.

J is TRBJ1-6 and V is TRBV2; 7 bases line up with TRBD1. V was pared by 4 bases and J by 2 bases, with 2 bases of the junction left unmatched. The germline gives CDR1 SNHLY, CDR2 FYNNEI. This CDR3 is 15 amino acids long. CDR3 sequence: CASSGQGTYNSPLHF. DNA for the CDR3: TGTGCCAGCAGTGGACAGGGAACCTATAATTCACCCCTCCACTTT. Together with reference TRBV2 and TRBJ1-6, the CDR3 gives the full variable domain: EPEVTQTPSHQVTQMGQEVILRCVPISNHLYFYWYRQILGQKVEFLVSFYNNEISEKSEIFDDQFSVERPDGSNFTLKIRSTKLEDSAMYFCASSGQGTYNSPLHFGNGTRLTVT.

The V gene is TRBV7-8, the J gene TRBJ2-2, with 7 bases identical to TRBD1. CDR1 is SGHVS and CDR2 is FQNEAQ in the germline V gene. The V gene end was trimmed by 5 bases and the J gene end by 6 bases; junction bases not matched to a gene: 9. The CDR3 contains 15 residues. The CDR3 reads CASSHLQGTPGELFF. The DNA for the CDR3 is TGTGCCAGCAGCCACCTACAGGGGACCCCCGGGGAGCTGTTTTTT.

This chain links TRBV11-3 with TRBJ2-2; D is ambiguous. This CDR3 has 15 residues. V was pared by 0 bases and J by 6 bases, with 11 bases between. Germline CDR1 is SGHNT and CDR2 is YENEEA. This CDR3 is CASSLDSRASGELFF. The DNA for the CDR3 is TGTGCCAGCAGCTTAGATTCACGAGCGTCCGGGGAGCTGTTTTTT.

The chain recombines TRBV6-5 with TRBJ1-1; maybe TRBD1 (6 bases). With 10 bases removed from V and 7 bases from J, the gap between germline ends came to 19 bases. CDR1 and CDR2 from the germline V gene are MNHEY and SVGAGI. The CDR3 extends over 13 amino acids. The DNA for the CDR3 is TGTGCCACGAAAACAGTGGGGGCTCATGAAGCTTTCTTT. This sequence encodes CATKTVGAHEAFF.

This clone was recorded once. V is TRBV2 and J is TRBJ1-1, with 8 positions matching TRBD1. This CDR3 contains 13 residues. Germline V gene lookup returns CDR1 SNHLY and CDR2 FYNNEI. The trim removed 6 bases at V and 3 bases at J, leaving 3 bases unmatched. DNA of the CDR3: TGTGCCAGCAGGGACAGGGAAGACACTGAAGCTTTCTTT. This translates into CASRDREDTEAFF. The whole variable domain, filled in from reference TRBV2 and TRBJ1-1, reads EPEVTQTPSHQVTQMGQEVILRCVPISNHLYFYWYRQILGQKVEFLVSFYNNEISEKSEIFDDQFSVERPDGSNFTLKIRSTKLEDSAMYFCASRDREDTEAFFGQGTRLTVV.

This clone appeared a few times. The chain links TRBV15 to TRBJ1-4; D is possibly TRBD1 (5 bases). The V gene lost 8 bases and the J gene lost 7 bases, with 17 bases spanning the gap. Germline CDR1 and CDR2: LNHNV and YYDKDF (reference sequence). The CDR3 consists of 14 residues. The CDR3, as DNA: TGTGCCACCGCGGGGCAGGGAGATTTTGAAAAACTGTTTTTT. Translated: CATAGQGDFEKLFF.

This clone was seen a few times. V is TRBV7-2 and J is TRBJ2-6; the D is unclear. Germline CDR1 SGHTA, CDR2 FQGNSA. V lost 8 bases to trimming and J lost 0 bases, with 8 bases between them. The CDR3 covers 14 residues. The CDR3 coding sequence is TGTGCCAGCCCCCAGGCCTCTGGGGCCAACGTCCTGACTTTC. Translating it yields CASPQASGANVLTF.

The table lists this clone with a few counts. The CDR3 nucleotides read TGTGCCAGTAGTATCGGTAGCGGGAGCGGAGAGACCCAGTACTTC. As protein: CASSIGSGSGETQYF. This chain links TRBV19 with TRBJ2-5; 9 nucleotides match TRBD2. The germline gives CDR1 LNHDA, CDR2 SQIVND (reference sequence). The CDR3 covers 15 residues. After removal of 3 bases from V and 4 bases from J, the junction contained 6 bases not matched to a gene.

The chain couples TRBV30 to TRBJ2-5; TRBD2 aligns across 10 bases. The junction had 1 base not matched to a gene; V was cut back by 4 bases and J by 2 bases. The CDR3 is 13 amino acids. Germline CDR1 reads GTSNPN; CDR2 reads SVGIG (reference sequence). CDR3 DNA: TGTGCCTGGACTAGCGGGGGACAAGAGACCCAGTACTTC. Translated: CAWTSGGQETQYF.

This chain links TRBV6-5 with TRBJ1-2, with a possible D match to TRBD1 (5 bases). The germline CDR1 and CDR2 sequences are MNHEY and SVGAGI. The CDR3 loop spans 14 amino acids. V lost 0 bases to trimming and J lost 2 bases, with 7 bases between them. CDR3 amino acids: CASSYSTVNYGYTF. The CDR3 DNA reads TGTGCCAGCAGTTACTCGACAGTCAACTATGGCTACACCTTC.

The chain recombines TRBV19 with TRBJ2-7, with 11 nucleotides matching TRBD2. V trimming: 6 bases; J trimming: 4 bases; junction bases outside the gene matches: 14. In germline, CDR1 is LNHDA, CDR2 SQIVND (reference sequence). CDR3 length: 17 amino acids. Here the CDR3 DNA reads TGTGCCAGTAGCGACGGGACTAGCGGCACAATATCTTACGAGCAGTACTTC. This translates into CASSDGTSGTISYEQYF.

The chain uses TRBV2 and TRBJ2-7; D might be TRBD1 (6 bases). Germline V gene data show CDR1 as SNHLY and CDR2 as FYNNEI. The CDR3 extends over 14 amino acids. V dropped 0 bases and J dropped 3 bases, with 9 bases sitting between them. The CDR3 bases are TGTGCCAGCAGTGAAGCGCAGGGGAACTACGAGCAGTACTTC. Amino acids: CASSEAQGNYEQYF.

The V gene is TRBV7-9, the J gene TRBJ2-5; 8 positions agree with TRBD1. Trimming removed 7 bases from V and 2 bases from J; junction bases left unmatched: 12. The CDR3 has 16 amino acids. Germline V lookup: CDR1 SEHNR, CDR2 FQNEAQ (reference sequence). CDR3 sequence reads: CASTPVENRGQETQYF. The CDR3 region has the DNA TGTGCCAGCACCCCAGTAGAGAACAGGGGGCAAGAGACCCAGTACTTC.

In its sample, this clone was seen a few times. This rearrangement joins TRBV5-6 to TRBJ2-7, with D possibly matching TRBD2 (6 bases). This CDR3 contains 11 residues. Germline V gene data show CDR1 as SGHDT and CDR2 as YYEEEE. The CDR3 protein is CASGDSYEQYF. The CDR3 bases are TGTGCATCGGGGGATTCCTACGAGCAGTACTTC.

J is TRBJ1-1 and V is TRBV4-3, with a weak D call TRBD1 (6 bases). Between the trimmed V and J ends, which lost 0 bases and 5 bases, there was a span of 13 bases. This CDR3 comprises 15 residues. Germline CDR1 is LGHNA and CDR2 is YSLEER. The CDR3 sequence: CASSQEKGGRTEAFF. CDR3 nucleotide sequence: TGCGCCAGCAGCCAAGAAAAGGGGGGGAGGACTGAAGCTTTCTTT.

The chain is built from TRBV5-1 and TRBJ1-2; the D is unclear. This CDR3 is built from 13 residues. CDR1 is SGHRS and CDR2 is YFSETQ in the germline V gene. The germline V and J ends were trimmed by 4 bases and 4 bases, with 11 bases remaining between them. The CDR3 DNA reads TGCGCCAGCAGCCCGTTGGCGGGCTATGGCTACACCTTC. This translates into CASSPLAGYGYTF.

CDR3 in amino acids: CASSVRTSGGKNTGELFF. For the CDR3, the DNA is TGCGCCAGCAGCGTGAGGACTAGCGGGGGGAAGAACACCGGGGAGCTGTTTTTT. The J gene is TRBJ2-2, the V gene TRBV5-1; 14 bases map to TRBD2. The V segment lost 4 bases and the J segment 1 base; nucleotides outside the gene matches: 6. Germline V CDR1 and CDR2: SGHRS, YFSETQ. The CDR3 totals 18 residues.

The chain uses TRBV5-1 and TRBJ2-1; TRBD2 aligns across 11 bases. Trimming took 0 bases from V and 10 from J; bases not matched to a gene: 6. This CDR3 has 15 residues. Germline assignment: CDR1 SGHRS and CDR2 YFSETQ. The CDR3 DNA is TGCGCCAGCAGCTTGGGTAGCGGGGGGGCCAGAGAGCAGTTCTTC. This translates into CASSLGSGGAREQFF.